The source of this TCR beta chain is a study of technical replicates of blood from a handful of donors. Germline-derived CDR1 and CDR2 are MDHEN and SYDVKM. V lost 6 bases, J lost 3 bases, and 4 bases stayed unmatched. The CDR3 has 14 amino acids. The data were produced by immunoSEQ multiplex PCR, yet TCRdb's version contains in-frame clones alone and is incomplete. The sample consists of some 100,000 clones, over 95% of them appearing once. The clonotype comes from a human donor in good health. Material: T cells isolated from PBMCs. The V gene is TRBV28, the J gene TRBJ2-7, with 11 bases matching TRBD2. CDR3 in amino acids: CASRTSGMGYEQYF. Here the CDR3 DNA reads TGTGCCAGCAGGACTAGCGGGATGGGCTACGAGCAGTACTTC.